The rows below give T cell receptor beta chains drawn from one sample of a study of cytomegalovirus exposure and HLA in healthy donors. TCRdb's copy holds only in-frame clones and misses some; the assay was immunoSEQ multiplex PCR. The sample yields about 130,000 clones, around 80% seen once. Sequenced: PBMCs. The receptors were gathered from a woman between 40 and 50 years old in good health and CMV-seronegative. Both conserved end residues are part of each CDR3. A D gene is named only where the DNA matches it firmly. Size values are once, few and many counts, or a class for expanded clones, and some rows have none.

j_call | v_call | d_call | clone_size | cdr3_aa | cdr3_nt
TRBJ1-5 | TRBV27 | - | - | CASSFGGSNQPQHF | TGTGCCAGCAGTTTCGGGGGAAGCAATCAGCCCCAGCATTTT
TRBJ1-5 | TRBV6-6 | - | - | CASAGASGEGNQPQHF | TGTGCCAGCGCTGGGGCGTCGGGGGAGGGCAATCAGCCCCAGCATTTT
TRBJ2-7 | TRBV2 | - | once | CASRTDSTYEQYF | TGTGCCAGCAGGACTGACAGCACCTACGAGCAGTACTTC
TRBJ2-3 | TRBV5-4 | TRBD2 | - | CAIQASGTIERDTQYF | TGTGCCATCCAAGCTAGCGGGACTATTGAGAGAGATACGCAGTATTTT
TRBJ1-2 | TRBV27 | - | - | CASSLLGQDMGEGYGYTF | TGTGCCAGCAGTTTATTGGGTCAGGATATGGGGGAGGGCTATGGCTACACCTTC
TRBJ2-1 | TRBV18 | - | - | CASSPQPSGNSYNEQFF | TGTGCCAGCTCACCCCAGCCTTCAGGGAATTCCTACAATGAGCAGTTCTTC
TRBJ2-7 | TRBV4-2 | - | few | CASSQDPGPGPQGQYF | TGTGCCAGCAGCCAAGATCCAGGGCCAGGACCTCAGGGGCAGTACTTC
TRBJ2-2 | TRBV7-8 | - | once | CASSLSGRENTGELFF | TGTGCCAGCAGCTTAAGTGGCAGGGAAAACACCGGGGAGCTGTTTTTT
TRBJ1-1 | TRBV4-1 | TRBD1 | few | CASAQLQGAEAFF | TGCGCCAGCGCCCAGTTGCAGGGGGCTGAAGCTTTCTTT
TRBJ2-2 | TRBV11-2 | - | - | CASSSGSTGELFF | TGTGCCAGCAGCTCCGGGAGCACCGGGGAGCTGTTTTTT
TRBJ2-7 | TRBV19 | TRBD1 | - | CASSSDRDEQYF | TGTGCCAGTAGTTCGGACAGGGACGAGCAGTACTTC
TRBJ1-2 | TRBV6-5 | - | - | CASSYSTGSGYGYTF | TGTGCCAGCAGTTACTCGACGGGTAGTGGCTATGGCTACACCTTC
TRBJ1-1 | TRBV4-3 | - | - | CASSQERGGVTEAFF | TGCGCCAGCAGCCAAGAGCGAGGGGGAGTCACTGAAGCTTTCTTT
TRBJ2-3 | TRBV5-1 | - | - | CASSSPRTSTDTQYF | TGCGCCAGCAGCTCCCCGAGAACTAGCACAGATACGCAGTATTTT
TRBJ1-2 | TRBV28 | - | - | CASSSPGLPSGYTF | TGTGCCAGCAGTTCACCGGGACTACCCTCGGGCTACACCTTC
TRBJ1-4 | TRBV4-3 | TRBD1 | - | CASSQEGQSNEKLFF | TGCGCCAGCAGCCAAGAGGGACAGTCCAATGAAAAACTGTTTTTT
TRBJ1-1 | TRBV5-1 | TRBD1 | - | CASSQGQGDTEAFF | TGCGCCAGCAGCCAGGGACAGGGGGACACTGAAGCTTTCTTT
TRBJ2-1 | TRBV7-2 | TRBD2 | - | CASSLIPTSVNEQFF | TGTGCCAGCAGCTTAATCCCGACTAGCGTTAATGAGCAGTTCTTC
TRBJ1-1 | TRBV19 | TRBD1 | - | CASSMYRQGRMNTEAFF | TGTGCCAGTAGTATGTACCGACAGGGGCGCATGAACACTGAAGCTTTCTTT
TRBJ2-1 | TRBV28 | TRBD2 | - | CASKRSGRGYEQFF | TGTGCCAGCAAGCGAAGCGGGAGGGGATATGAGCAGTTCTTC
TRBJ2-6 | TRBV19 | - | - | CASSTRTGKSGANVLTF | TGTGCCAGTAGTACACGGACGGGGAAGTCTGGGGCCAACGTCCTGACTTTC
TRBJ2-5 | TRBV6-6 | - | - | CASSSPGLSETQYF | TGTGCCAGCAGTTCTCCCGGTCTTTCCGAGACCCAGTACTTC
TRBJ1-1 | TRBV4-2 | - | - | CASSQVGPGQRVERAFF | TGTGCCAGCAGCCAAGTGGGACCGGGACAACGGGTAGAGCGGGCTTTCTTT
TRBJ1-1 | TRBV7-8 | - | - | CASSSGLWADTEAFF | TGTGCCAGCAGCTCGGGACTTTGGGCGGACACTGAAGCTTTCTTT
TRBJ2-5 | TRBV29-1 | TRBD2 | few | CSLREAGQETQYF | TGCAGCCTTAGAGAAGCGGGACAAGAGACCCAGTACTTC
TRBJ1-1 | TRBV5-1 | TRBD1 | - | CASSYDRGGEAFF | TGCGCCAGCAGCTATGACAGGGGAGGTGAAGCTTTCTTT
TRBJ2-5 | TRBV9 | TRBD2 | - | CASSPGTSGTLETQYF | TGTGCCAGCAGCCCCGGGACTAGCGGGACTTTGGAGACCCAGTACTTC
TRBJ2-5 | TRBV7-2 | TRBD1 | - | CASSLQGARETQYF | TGTGCCAGCAGCTTACAGGGGGCAAGGGAGACCCAGTACTTC
TRBJ1-2 | TRBV11-2 | - | - | CASSQSPGYGYTF | TGTGCCAGCAGCCAGAGTCCAGGGTATGGCTACACCTTC
TRBJ2-3 | TRBV5-1 | - | - | CASRWVGGTDTQYF | TGCGCCAGCAGATGGGTCGGAGGCACAGATACGCAGTATTTT
TRBJ2-1 | TRBV5-6 | TRBD2 | - | CASSRNGLAFNNEQFF | TGTGCCAGCAGCCGGAACGGACTAGCGTTTAACAATGAGCAGTTCTTC
TRBJ1-2 | TRBV13 | TRBD1 | - | CASSNRDRDYYGYTF | TGTGCCAGCAGCAACAGGGACAGGGACTACTATGGCTACACCTTC
TRBJ2-1 | TRBV27 | TRBD1 | once | CASSFGQVSYNEQFF | TGTGCCAGCAGTTTCGGACAGGTCTCCTACAATGAGCAGTTCTTC
TRBJ1-2 | TRBV27 | TRBD1 | - | CASSFRDRGGYGYTF | TGTGCCAGCAGTTTTCGGGACAGGGGTGGATATGGCTACACCTTC
TRBJ1-5 | TRBV28 | - | - | CASSFSGHSNQPQHF | TGTGCCAGCAGTTTTTCAGGTCACAGCAATCAGCCCCAGCATTTT
TRBJ2-3 | TRBV28 | TRBD2 | - | CASSLNLAGVGDTQYF | TGTGCCAGCAGTTTAAACCTAGCGGGAGTAGGGGATACGCAGTATTTT
TRBJ2-3 | TRBV5-8 | TRBD2 | - | CASSLRRLAGTDTQYF | TGTGCCAGCAGCTTGAGGCGACTAGCGGGCACAGATACGCAGTATTTT
TRBJ1-4 | TRBV5-1 | - | - | CASSFSPSAGATNEKLFF | TGCGCCAGCAGCTTTTCCCCTTCAGCAGGTGCAACTAATGAAAAACTGTTTTTT
TRBJ1-5 | TRBV28 | - | - | CASSLQNNQPQHF | TGTGCCAGCAGTTTACAGAACAATCAGCCCCAGCATTTT
TRBJ2-1 | TRBV19 | - | - | CATTPGGHPRGSNEQFF | TGTGCCACCACCCCCGGTGGGCACCCCAGGGGTTCGAATGAGCAGTTCTTC
TRBJ1-5 | TRBV2 | TRBD1 | - | CASSEGQGAHQPQHF | TGTGCCAGCAGTGAAGGGCAGGGGGCCCATCAGCCCCAGCATTTT
TRBJ2-7 | TRBV27 | - | - | CASGLSGGTLYEQYF | TGTGCCAGCGGCTTATCAGGAGGAACCCTCTACGAGCAGTACTTC
TRBJ1-2 | TRBV9 | TRBD1 | - | CASSFRQGLYGYTF | TGTGCCAGCAGCTTCAGACAGGGATTATATGGCTACACCTTC
TRBJ2-1 | TRBV7-9 | TRBD1 | - | CASSLSGTAHNEQFF | TGTGCCAGCAGCTTGTCCGGGACAGCCCACAATGAGCAGTTCTTC
TRBJ2-7 | TRBV27 | - | - | CASSSRQGRSYEQYF | TGTGCCAGCAGTTCTCGGCAGGGAAGGTCCTACGAGCAGTACTTC
TRBJ2-7 | TRBV6-5 | - | - | CASSLRQEGYEQYF | TGTGCCAGCAGTCTCCGACAGGAAGGCTACGAGCAGTACTTC